A selection of T cell receptor beta chains follows, all from one sample in a study of breast tumors, draining lymph nodes, adjacent tissues. TCRdb independently ran MiXCR on the multiplex PCR reads; one entry per CDR3 protein. The repertoire has roughly 110,000 distinct CDR3 sequences, under 40% of them found once; the top ten carry about 6%. Sequencing was performed on axillary lymph node tissue. All receptors come from a female donor with breast cancer. Some clones in this sample may be carry-over from other donors' samples. Each CDR3 is given with its conserved first and last residue. The order of the fields is V gene, D gene, J gene, clone size, CDR3 DNA, CDR3 protein. D genes are given only for firm matches. Only part of the rows carry a size: once, few, many, or a class if the clone is expanded.

TRBV20-1	.	TRBJ1-1	many	TGCAGTGCTAGAACGCCAGGTCTAGACACTGAAGCTTTCTTT	CSARTPGLDTEAFF
TRBV12-5	.	TRBJ2-3	.	TGTGCTGGTGGTTACAGACAGGCCCACACAGATACGCAGTATTTT	CAGGYRQAHTDTQYF
TRBV10-3	.	TRBJ2-5	many	TGTGCCATCAGTCTGGGGAAGCGGGAGACCCAGTACTTC	CAISLGKRETQYF
TRBV9	.	TRBJ2-1	.	TGTGCCAGCAGCCCAAGCAGGATTCCCCACAATGAGCCGTTCTTC	CASSPSRIPHNEPFF
TRBV9	.	TRBJ1-2	many	TGTGCCAGCAGCGTAAACAGTAACTATGGCTACACCTTC	CASSVNSNYGYTF
TRBV10-3	TRBD1	TRBJ1-1	few	TGTGCCATCAGGGAGACAGGGATAGTAATAGAAGCTTTCTTT	CAIRETGIVIEAFF
TRBV19	TRBD1	TRBJ2-1	many	TGTGCCAGTAGAACAGGGGGCACCCACGACAATGAGCAGTTCTTC	CASRTGGTHDNEQFF
TRBV27	TRBD1	TRBJ2-1	many	TGTGCCAGCAGTTTCGGGGACAGACCCCTAAAGCAGTTCTTC	CASSFGDRPLKQFF
TRBV20-1	TRBD2	TRBJ2-1	many	TGCAGTGCTAGAGTACGGACTAGCGGCTACAATGAGCAGTTCTTC	CSARVRTSGYNEQFF
TRBV29-1	TRBD1	TRBJ2-2	many	TGCAGCGTGTGGACAGGCGGCACCGGGGAGCTGTTTTTT	CSVWTGGTGELFF
TRBV6-5	.	TRBJ2-3	.	TGTGCCAGCAAAAAAGATACGCAGTATTTT	CASKKDTQYF
TRBV29-1	.	TRBJ1-2	many	TGCAGCGTTAGGGATGCGGAGGGCTACACCTTC	CSVRDAEGYTF
TRBV18	.	TRBJ1-5	many	TGTGCCAGCTCACTACAACGACAGCCCCAGCATTTT	CASSLQRQPQHF
TRBV25-1	.	TRBJ1-5	many	TGTGCCAGCAGCGCAGGGGATAGCAATCAGCCCCAGCATTTT	CASSAGDSNQPQHF
TRBV24-1	.	TRBJ2-2	.	TGCGCCACCAGTGATACAGGGAGGACCGGGGAGCTGTTTTTT	CATSDTGRTGELFF
TRBV2	.	TRBJ2-3	many	TGTGCCAGCAGTGCCCAGCTAGATACGCAGTATTTT	CASSAQLDTQYF
TRBV29-1	.	TRBJ2-7	large	TGCAGCGTTGAAGGCCAGGGTGTTGCTGGCGAGCAGTACTTC	CSVEGQGVAGEQYF
TRBV3-1	TRBD2	TRBJ2-1	many	TGTGCCAGCAGCCAAGCGGGAGGGAAAGGTGAGCAGTTCTTC	CASSQAGGKGEQFF
TRBV30	TRBD1	TRBJ1-4	many	TGTGCCTGGAGCTCCGGGACAGGGTCTGAAAAACTGTTTTTT	CAWSSGTGSEKLFF
TRBV7-2	.	TRBJ2-7	.	TGTGCCAGCAGCTTGGATGGGACTCTCGGTGCGCAGTACTTC	CASSLDGTLGAQYF
TRBV20-1	.	TRBJ2-5	.	TGCAGTGCCAGAGTCCCCGTGTACCAAGAGACCCAGTACTTC	CSARVPVYQETQYF
TRBV7-9	.	TRBJ2-5	many	TGTGCCGGACTAAGCTTTAACCGAGAGACCCAGTACTTC	CAGLSFNRETQYF
TRBV19	TRBD1	TRBJ2-5	many	TGTGCCAGTGGAGTCAGGGGGGAGACCCAGTACTTC	CASGVRGETQYF
TRBV5-4	.	TRBJ2-7	many	TGTGCCAGCAGCCTTTCTACCACAGAGCAGTACTTC	CASSLSTTEQYF
TRBV7-9	.	TRBJ2-7	many	TGTGCCAGCAGCCACAGGGAGGTCCACGAGCAGTACTTC	CASSHREVHEQYF
TRBV20-1	.	TRBJ2-1	many	TGCAGTGCTAGAGATGGTCTCATCAACTCTGATGAGCAGTTCTTC	CSARDGLINSDEQFF
TRBV24-1	TRBD2	TRBJ2-3	many	TGTGCCACCAGTGATAGCGGGGGGCGGTCCCAGTATTTT	CATSDSGGRSQYF
TRBV28	.	TRBJ1-5	many	TGTGCCAGCAGTCTCAGGAGAGGAGTAACCCAGCCCCAGCATTTT	CASSLRRGVTQPQHF
TRBV28	.	TRBJ2-7	many	TGTGCCAGCAGTTTCGGGGGCTCAAAGGTCTACGAGCAGTACTTC	CASSFGGSKVYEQYF
TRBV30	TRBD1	TRBJ1-5	.	TGTGCCTGGAGGGTTACAGGGGGCATCCAGCCCCAGCATTTT	CAWRVTGGIQPQHF
TRBV19	TRBD1	TRBJ2-2	few	TGTGCCAGTAGTATGCTGAGGGGGCGCGAGGACGGGGAGCTGTTTTTT	CASSMLRGREDGELFF
TRBV6-5	TRBD1	TRBJ2-7	many	TGTGCCAGCAGTTACCCCGGGACAGGGCGCAGCGAGCAGTACTTC	CASSYPGTGRSEQYF
TRBV25-1	TRBD1	TRBJ1-6	few	TGTGCCAGCAGTGAGCAGGGGGGGCACCCCCTCCACTTT	CASSEQGGHPLHF
TRBV7-9	.	TRBJ2-7	many	TGTGCCAGCAGCTTAGGGGGGAGTTTGTACGAGCAGTACTTC	CASSLGGSLYEQYF
TRBV20-1	.	TRBJ2-2	many	TGCAGTGTGGACTTTGCGAACACCGGGGAGCTGTTTTTT	CSVDFANTGELFF
TRBV6-6	TRBD1	TRBJ2-2	few	TGTGCCAGCAGTCACCGGGACAGGGGAACCGGGGAGCTGTTTTTT	CASSHRDRGTGELFF
TRBV5-8	.	TRBJ2-7	few	TGTGCCAGCAGCCCACTCGGGGCAAGCTACGAGCAGTACTTC	CASSPLGASYEQYF
TRBV5-6	TRBD1	TRBJ2-1	.	TGTGCCAGCAGCTCAGCCGGGACAGTTGAGCAGTTCTTC	CASSSAGTVEQFF
TRBV6-5	TRBD2	TRBJ2-3	.	TGTGCCAGCAGTCACTCGAAGGTTAGCGGGAGCCACCCTAGCACAGATACGCAGTATTTT	CASSHSKVSGSHPSTDTQYF
TRBV20-1	.	TRBJ1-3	many	TGCAGTGCTAGAGACGTGGGCCCGCCGGGAAACACCATATATTTT	CSARDVGPPGNTIYF
TRBV9	.	TRBJ1-3	many	TGTGCCAGCAGCGCTGGGGGATCCTTAGGAAACACCATATATTTT	CASSAGGSLGNTIYF
TRBV9	TRBD2	TRBJ2-5	.	TGTGCCAGCAGCGTGGGACTAGCGGGCCCTAACCAAGAGACCCAGTACTTC	CASSVGLAGPNQETQYF
TRBV20-1	TRBD1	TRBJ2-7	many	TGCAGTGCTAGATTACAGGGGGCAGACGAGCAGTACTTC	CSARLQGADEQYF
TRBV7-7	.	TRBJ2-5	many	TGTGCTAGCAGCCAGGCAGGGGCGTTTGGAGAGACCCAGTACTTC	CASSQAGAFGETQYF
TRBV3-1	.	TRBJ2-3	many	TGTGCCAGCAGCCAAGTAGCCGGCGATACGCAGTATTTT	CASSQVAGDTQYF
TRBV24-1	.	TRBJ1-2	.	TGTGCCACCGGGCAGGCCGAGGGCTACACCTTC	CATGQAEGYTF
TRBV29-1	.	TRBJ1-1	few	TGCAGCGTTGCCCTAGTCACTGAAGCTTTCTTT	CSVALVTEAFF
TRBV15	.	TRBJ1-4	many	TGTGCCACCAGCAGAGACTGGGAAAAACTGTTTTTT	CATSRDWEKLFF
TRBV11-3	.	TRBJ2-1	.	TGTGCCAGCAGCAAAACGGACACAGAGACCTACAATGAGCAGTTCTTC	CASSKTDTETYNEQFF
TRBV11-2	.	TRBJ2-7	many	TGTGCCAGCAGTTGGGGTTCTGCCTACGAGCAGTACTTC	CASSWGSAYEQYF
TRBV12-3/TRBV12-4	.	TRBJ1-1	.	TGTGCCAGCAGTTCCAACAGGGCGGCAGGTGAAGCTTTCTTT	CASSSNRAAGEAFF